This T cell receptor beta chain comes out of a study of blood T cell repertoires in COVID-19. Study overall: Samples taken during acute and convalescent COVID-19 were collected in the United States, Italy and Spain. Sample material is recorded as cDNA or gDNA derived from T cells, B-cell-depleted T cells, or PBMCs.

The CDR3 contains 15 residues. V lost 0 bases and J 6 bases, leaving 12 bases between the germline ends. Germline values: CDR1 SGDLS, CDR2 YYNGEE. Per the authors' pipeline: Reference gene primer amplification gave estimated nucleated cell counts. Produced via immunoSEQ multiplex PCR; TCRdb's table is partial and in-frame only. V, J and clone size derive from that table, while D and trimming were established from the DNA sequence. The sample records 180,000 or so clones, 85% to 90% being singletons. Those enrolled in Seattle joined during active infection and were followed longitudinally afterward. The clonotype was recovered from a woman aged 55-69 years with COVID-19, enrolled during active disease. This sequence joins TRBV9 and TRBJ1-4; D uncertain. Specimen: peripheral blood. CDR3 bases: TGTGCCAGCAGCGTAGGTGAGTTCGGAGATGAAAAACTGTTTTTT. Translating it yields CASSVGEFGDEKLFF.